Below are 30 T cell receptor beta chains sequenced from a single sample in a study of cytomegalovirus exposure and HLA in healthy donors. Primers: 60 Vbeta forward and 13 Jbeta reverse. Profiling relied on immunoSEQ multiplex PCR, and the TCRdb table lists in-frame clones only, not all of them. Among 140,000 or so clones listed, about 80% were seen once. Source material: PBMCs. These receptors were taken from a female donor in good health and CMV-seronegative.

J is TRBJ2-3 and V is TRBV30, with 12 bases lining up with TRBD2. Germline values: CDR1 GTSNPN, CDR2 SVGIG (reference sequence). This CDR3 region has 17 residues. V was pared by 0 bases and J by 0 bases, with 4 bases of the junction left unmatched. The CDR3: CAWSVRTSGISTDTQYF. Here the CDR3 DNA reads TGTGCCTGGAGTGTAAGGACTAGCGGGATAAGCACAGATACGCAGTATTTT.

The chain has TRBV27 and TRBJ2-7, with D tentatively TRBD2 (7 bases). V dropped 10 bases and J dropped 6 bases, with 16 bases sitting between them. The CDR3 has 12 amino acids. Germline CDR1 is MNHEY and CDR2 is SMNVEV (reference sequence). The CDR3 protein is CATTSGGGEQYF. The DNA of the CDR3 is TGTGCCACCACCTCGGGGGGCGGCGAGCAGTACTTC.

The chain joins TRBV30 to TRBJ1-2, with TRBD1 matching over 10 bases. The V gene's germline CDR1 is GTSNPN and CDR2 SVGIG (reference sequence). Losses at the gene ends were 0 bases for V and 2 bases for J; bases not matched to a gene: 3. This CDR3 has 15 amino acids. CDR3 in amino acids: CAWSVGQGVNYGYTF. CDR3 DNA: TGTGCCTGGAGTGTCGGACAGGGGGTGAACTATGGCTACACCTTC. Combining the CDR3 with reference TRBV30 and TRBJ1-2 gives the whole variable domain SQTIHQWPATLVQPVGSPLSLECTVEGTSNPNLYWYRQAAGRGLQLLFYSVGIGQISSEVPQNLSASRPQDRQFILSSKKLLLSDSGFYLCAWSVGQGVNYGYTFGSGTRLTVV.

This CDR3 reads CASRLQGYGYTF. The CDR3 nucleotides are TGCGCCAGCAGACTACAGGGCTATGGCTACACCTTC. The rearrangement links TRBV5-1 to TRBJ1-2; D is perhaps TRBD1 (6 bases). This CDR3 has 12 residues. V gave up 5 bases and J gave up 4 bases, with 9 bases separating them. Germline loops: CDR1 SGHRS, CDR2 YFSETQ.

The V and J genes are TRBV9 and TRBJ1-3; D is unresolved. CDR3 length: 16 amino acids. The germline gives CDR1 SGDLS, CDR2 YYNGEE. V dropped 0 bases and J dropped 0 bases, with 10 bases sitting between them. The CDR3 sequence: CASSVGTAYSGNTIYF. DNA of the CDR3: TGTGCCAGCAGCGTAGGGACTGCATACTCTGGAAACACCATATATTTT.

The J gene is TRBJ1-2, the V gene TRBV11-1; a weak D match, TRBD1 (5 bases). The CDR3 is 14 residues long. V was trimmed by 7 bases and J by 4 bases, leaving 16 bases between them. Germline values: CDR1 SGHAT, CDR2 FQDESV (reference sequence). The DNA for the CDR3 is TGTGCCAGCACGCCCGACAGCGCAGGCTATGGCTACACCTTC. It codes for CASTPDSAGYGYTF.

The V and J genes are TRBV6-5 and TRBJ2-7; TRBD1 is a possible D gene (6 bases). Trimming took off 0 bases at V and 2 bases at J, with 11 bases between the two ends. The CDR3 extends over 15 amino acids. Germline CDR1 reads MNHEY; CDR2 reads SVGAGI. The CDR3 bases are TGTGCCAGCAGTTACTCGCTGGCAGGGGCCTACGAGCAGTACTTC. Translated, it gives CASSYSLAGAYEQYF.

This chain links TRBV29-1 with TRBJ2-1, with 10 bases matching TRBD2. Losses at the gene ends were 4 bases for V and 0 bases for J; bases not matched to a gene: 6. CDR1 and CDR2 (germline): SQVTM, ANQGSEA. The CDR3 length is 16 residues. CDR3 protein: CSVASSGSHSYNEQFF. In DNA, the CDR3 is TGCAGCGTTGCCTCTAGCGGGAGTCACTCCTACAATGAGCAGTTCTTC.

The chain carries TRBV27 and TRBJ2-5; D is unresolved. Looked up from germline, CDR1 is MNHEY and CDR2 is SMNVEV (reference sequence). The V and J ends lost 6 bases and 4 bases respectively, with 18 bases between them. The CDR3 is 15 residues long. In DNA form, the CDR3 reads TGTGCCAGCAGCCCGATGGGCAGGTCCCGAGAGACCCAGTACTTC. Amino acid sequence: CASSPMGRSRETQYF.

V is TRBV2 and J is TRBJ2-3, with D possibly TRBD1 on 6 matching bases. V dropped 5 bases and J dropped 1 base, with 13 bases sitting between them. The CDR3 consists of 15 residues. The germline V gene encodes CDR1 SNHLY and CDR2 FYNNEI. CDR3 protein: CASSNTGPRTDTQYF. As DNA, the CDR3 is TGTGCCAGCAGTAATACAGGGCCCCGCACAGATACGCAGTATTTT.

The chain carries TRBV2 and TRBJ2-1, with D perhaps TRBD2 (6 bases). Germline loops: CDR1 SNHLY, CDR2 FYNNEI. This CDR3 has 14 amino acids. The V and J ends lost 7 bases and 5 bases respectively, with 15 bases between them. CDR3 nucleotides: TGTGCCAGCATCACCGGGACTGGAGACAATGAGCAGTTCTTC. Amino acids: CASITGTGDNEQFF.

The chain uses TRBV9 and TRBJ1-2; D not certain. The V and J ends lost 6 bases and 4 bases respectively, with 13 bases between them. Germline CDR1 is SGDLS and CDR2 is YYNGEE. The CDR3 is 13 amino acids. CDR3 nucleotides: TGTGCCAGCAACTCAGGCTACTCCTATGGCTACACCTTC. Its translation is CASNSGYSYGYTF.

The CDR3 protein is CSVEVGTGYEQYF. CDR3 in DNA: TGCAGCGTTGAAGTAGGGACAGGGTACGAGCAGTACTTC. This chain connects TRBV29-1 to TRBJ2-7; TRBD1 matches 9 bases. CDR1 and CDR2 from the germline V gene are SQVTM and ANQGSEA. The CDR3 length is 13 residues. The V gene end was trimmed by 1 base and the J gene end by 4 bases; junction bases not matched to a gene: 2.

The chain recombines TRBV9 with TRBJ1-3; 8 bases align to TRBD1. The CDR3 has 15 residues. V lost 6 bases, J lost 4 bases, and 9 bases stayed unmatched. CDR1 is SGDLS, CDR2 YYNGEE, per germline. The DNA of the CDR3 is TGTGCCAGCAATCCCGCAGGGGGCTTCGGAAACACCATATATTTT. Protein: CASNPAGGFGNTIYF.

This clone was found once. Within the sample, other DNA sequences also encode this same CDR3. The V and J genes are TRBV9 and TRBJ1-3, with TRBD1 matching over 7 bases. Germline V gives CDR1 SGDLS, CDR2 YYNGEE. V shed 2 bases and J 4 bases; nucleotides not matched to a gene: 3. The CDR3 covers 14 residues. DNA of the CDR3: TGTGCCAGCAGCGTCGGGACAGCAGGAAACACCATATATTTT. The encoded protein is CASSVGTAGNTIYF.

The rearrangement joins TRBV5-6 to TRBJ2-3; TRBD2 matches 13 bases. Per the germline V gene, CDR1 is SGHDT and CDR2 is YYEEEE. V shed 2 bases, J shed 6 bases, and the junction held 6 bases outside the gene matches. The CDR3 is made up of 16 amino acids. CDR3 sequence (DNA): TGTGCCAGCAGCTTTACTAGCGGGGGGGCCCCGGATACGCAGTATTTT. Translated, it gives CASSFTSGGAPDTQYF.

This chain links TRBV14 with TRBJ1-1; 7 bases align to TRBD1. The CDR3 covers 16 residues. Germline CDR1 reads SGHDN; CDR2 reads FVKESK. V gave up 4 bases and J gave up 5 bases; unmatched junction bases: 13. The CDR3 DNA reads TGTGCCAGCAGCCTAAAAGGGGGCCCCCTGGGGACTGAAGCTTTCTTT. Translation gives CASSLKGGPLGTEAFF.

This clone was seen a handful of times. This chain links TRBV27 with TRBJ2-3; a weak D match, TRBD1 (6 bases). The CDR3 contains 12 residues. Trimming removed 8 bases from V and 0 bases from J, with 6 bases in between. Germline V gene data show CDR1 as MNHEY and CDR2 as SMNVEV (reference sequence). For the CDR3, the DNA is TGTGCCAGCGGACAGAGCACAGATACGCAGTATTTT. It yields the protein CASGQSTDTQYF.

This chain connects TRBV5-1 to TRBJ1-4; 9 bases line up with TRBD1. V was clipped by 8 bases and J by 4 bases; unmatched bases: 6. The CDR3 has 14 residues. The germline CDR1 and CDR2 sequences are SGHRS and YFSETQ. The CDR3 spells CASKTGGNNEKLFF. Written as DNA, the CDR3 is TGCGCCAGTAAGACAGGGGGAAATAATGAAAAACTGTTTTTT.

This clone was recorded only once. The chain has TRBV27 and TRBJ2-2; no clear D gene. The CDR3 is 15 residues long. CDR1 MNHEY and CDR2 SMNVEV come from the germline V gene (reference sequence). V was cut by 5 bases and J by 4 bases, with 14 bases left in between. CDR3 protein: CASSELVVGTGELFF. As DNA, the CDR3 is TGTGCCAGCAGTGAGCTAGTAGTAGGCACCGGGGAGCTGTTTTTT.

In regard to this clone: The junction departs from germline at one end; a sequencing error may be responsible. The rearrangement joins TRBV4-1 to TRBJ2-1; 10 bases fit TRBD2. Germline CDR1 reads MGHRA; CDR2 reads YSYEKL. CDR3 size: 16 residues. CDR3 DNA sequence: TGTGCCAGCAGCCAAGTATTAGCGGGAGGAACCAATGAGCAGTTCTTC. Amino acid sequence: CASSQVLAGGTNEQFF.

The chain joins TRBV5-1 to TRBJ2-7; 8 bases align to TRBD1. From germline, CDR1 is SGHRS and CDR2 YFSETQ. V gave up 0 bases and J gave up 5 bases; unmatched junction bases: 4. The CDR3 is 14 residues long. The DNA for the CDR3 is TGCGCCAGCAGCTTGGCCTTGGGACAGGACGAGCAGTACTTC. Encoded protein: CASSLALGQDEQYF.

The CDR3 spells CASSTGPSRGEKLFF. CDR3 DNA sequence: TGTGCCAGTAGTACAGGGCCCTCCAGGGGTGAAAAACTGTTTTTT. This chain connects TRBV19 to TRBJ1-4; weak D call: TRBD1 (6 bases). Germline V gene sequence: CDR1 LNHDA, CDR2 SQIVND (reference sequence). The CDR3 runs to 15 residues. V was trimmed by 4 bases and J by 7 bases, leaving 16 bases between them.

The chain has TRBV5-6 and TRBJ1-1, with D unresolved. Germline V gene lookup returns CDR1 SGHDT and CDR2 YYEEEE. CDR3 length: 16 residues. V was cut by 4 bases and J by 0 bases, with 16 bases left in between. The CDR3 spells CASSKGPGLVNTEAFF. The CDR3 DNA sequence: TGTGCCAGCAGCAAAGGACCGGGATTGGTGAACACTGAAGCTTTCTTT.

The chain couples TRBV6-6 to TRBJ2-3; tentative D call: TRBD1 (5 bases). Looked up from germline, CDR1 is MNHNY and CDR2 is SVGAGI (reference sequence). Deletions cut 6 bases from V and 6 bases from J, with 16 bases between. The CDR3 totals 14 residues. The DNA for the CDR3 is TGTGCCAGCAGCCGAAGGGGCCGTTCTGATACGCAGTATTTT. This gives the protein CASSRRGRSDTQYF.

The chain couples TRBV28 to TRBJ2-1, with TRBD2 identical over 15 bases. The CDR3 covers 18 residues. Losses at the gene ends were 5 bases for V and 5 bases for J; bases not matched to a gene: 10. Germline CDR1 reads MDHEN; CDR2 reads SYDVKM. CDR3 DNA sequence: TGTGCCAGCAGTCCGCCCGGACTAGCGGGAGGGGGGAACAATGAGCAGTTCTTC. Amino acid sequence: CASSPPGLAGGGNNEQFF.

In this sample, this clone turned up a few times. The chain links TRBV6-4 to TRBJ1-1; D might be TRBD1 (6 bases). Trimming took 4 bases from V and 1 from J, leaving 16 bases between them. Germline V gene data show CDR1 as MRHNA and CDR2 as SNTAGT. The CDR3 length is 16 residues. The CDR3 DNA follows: TGTGCCAGCAGTGCTACAGGGTTGCATGGGAACACTGAAGCTTTCTTT. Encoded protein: CASSATGLHGNTEAFF.

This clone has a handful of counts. CDR3 DNA: TGTGCCAGCAGTTTCGGAGGCTTGAGCACTGAAGCTTTCTTT. Translated, it gives CASSFGGLSTEAFF. The chain has TRBV28 and TRBJ1-1; D call uncertain. Deletions cut 3 bases from V and 4 bases from J, with 12 bases between. Germline CDR1 is MDHEN and CDR2 is SYDVKM. This CDR3 is 14 amino acids long.

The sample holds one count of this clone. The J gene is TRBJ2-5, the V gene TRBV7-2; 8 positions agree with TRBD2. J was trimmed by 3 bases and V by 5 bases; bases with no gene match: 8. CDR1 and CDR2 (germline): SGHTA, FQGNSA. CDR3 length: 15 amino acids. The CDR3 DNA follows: TGTGCCAGCAGCGTTGACGGGGGGGCCGAAGAGACCCAGTACTTC. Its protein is CASSVDGGAEETQYF.

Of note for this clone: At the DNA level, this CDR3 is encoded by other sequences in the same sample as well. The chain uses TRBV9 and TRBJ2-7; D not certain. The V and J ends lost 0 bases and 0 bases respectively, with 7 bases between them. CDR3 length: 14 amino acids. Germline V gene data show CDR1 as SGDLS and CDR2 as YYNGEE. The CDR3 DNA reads TGTGCCAGCAGCGTAGCGTCTAGCTCCTACGAGCAGTACTTC. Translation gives CASSVASSSYEQYF.